A selection of T cell receptor beta chains follows, all from one sample in a study of blood T cells in healthy people across ages. Each CDR3 protein is one row after TCRdb ran MiXCR on the 5' RACE reads. The profile shows some 1.8 million distinct CDR3 sequences, around 42% of them singletons. Sequenced sample: blood. The receptors come from a human donor in good health. Both conserved end residues are part of each CDR3. The D gene is left open where the match is weak. Clone size appears in some rows only: once, few, many, or a class for an expanded clone.

TRBV5-6,.,TRBJ2-1,TRBD2,CASSLGGVELSSYNEQFF,TGTGCCAGCAGTTTGGGGGGGGTGGAACTGAGCTCCTACAATGAGCAGTTCTTC
TRBV5-6,few,TRBJ2-7,TRBD1,CASSRTETGDYEQYF,TGTGCCAGCAGCCGAACCGAGACAGGGGACTACGAGCAGTACTTC
TRBV12-3/TRBV12-4,.,TRBJ1-2,.,CASSPWGGNGYTF,TGTGCCAGCAGTCCTTGGGGGGGCAATGGCTACACCTTC
TRBV12-3/TRBV12-4,.,TRBJ1-5,.,CASSKGTYQPQHF,TGTGCCAGCAGTAAAGGGACCTATCAGCCCCAGCATTTT
TRBV7-2,.,TRBJ1-5,.,CASSLWDGNNQPQHF,TGTGCCAGCAGCTTGTGGGACGGAAACAATCAGCCCCAGCATTTT
TRBV5-1,.,TRBJ2-3,.,CASSFGGRRTDTQYF,TGCGCCAGCAGCTTCGGGGGCAGGCGCACAGATACGCAGTATTTT
TRBV5-5,.,TRBJ1-5,.,CASSFATDGGWEQPQHF,TGTGCCAGCAGCTTCGCTACGGACGGGGGGTGGGAGCAGCCCCAGCATTTT
TRBV5-1,.,TRBJ2-1,TRBD2,CASTQGTSGGNEQFF,TGCGCCAGCACTCAAGGGACTAGCGGGGGGAATGAGCAGTTCTTC
TRBV2,few,TRBJ1-2,.,CASRADYGYTF,TGTGCCTCTCGGGCGGACTATGGCTACACCTTC
TRBV3-1,.,TRBJ2-2,.,CASRLTEDTGELFF,TGTGCCAGCAGACTCACAGAGGACACCGGGGAGCTGTTTTTT
TRBV5-5,.,TRBJ1-5,.,CASSLEISGDSNQPQHF,TGTGCCAGCAGCTTGGAGATCTCAGGTGATAGCAATCAGCCCCAGCATTTT
TRBV4-1,.,TRBJ2-2,.,CASSQSRAGELFF,TGCGCCAGCAGCCAAAGCAGGGCCGGGGAGCTGTTTTTT
TRBV2,.,TRBJ2-3,TRBD2,CASSEGAERGPTDTQYF,TGTGCCAGCAGTGAAGGTGCGGAGCGGGGGCCCACAGATACGCAGTATTTT
TRBV5-1,few,TRBJ1-1,.,CASRGNAGSPTEAFF,TGCGCCAGCAGGGGGAACGCGGGATCCCCCACTGAAGCTTTCTTT
TRBV29-1,few,TRBJ2-6,.,CSVIWYAWGSFSGANVLTF,TGCAGCGTCATATGGTACGCGTGGGGCTCCTTCTCTGGGGCCAACGTCCTGACTTTC
TRBV5-1,many,TRBJ2-5,TRBD1,CATSTQGALGETQYF,TGCGCCACCTCCACCCAGGGGGCGTTGGGGGAGACCCAGTACTTC
TRBV7-2,few,TRBJ2-7,TRBD1,CASSYIISGTGNEQYF,TGTGCCAGCAGCTATATCATATCCGGGACAGGGAACGAGCAGTACTTC
TRBV28,few,TRBJ1-6,.,CASTPPPRPSSPLHF,TGTGCCAGCACCCCTCCTCCCCGACCGAGTTCACCCCTCCACTTT
TRBV6-6,.,TRBJ1-5,.,CASSYLGRRHNQPQHF,TGTGCCAGCAGTTACTTGGGCAGAAGGCACAATCAGCCCCAGCATTTT
TRBV5-6,.,TRBJ2-1,.,CASSVARGDGQFF,TGTGCCAGCTCAGTGGCGCGTGGTGATGGGCAGTTCTTC
TRBV28,.,TRBJ2-7,.,CASTPRGVSYEQYF,TGTGCCAGCACTCCTCGGGGAGTCTCCTACGAGCAGTACTTC
TRBV28,few,TRBJ2-7,TRBD1,CASSLFTGTGDYEQYF,TGTGCCAGCAGTTTATTTACCGGGACAGGGGATTACGAGCAGTACTTC
TRBV7-3,few,TRBJ2-1,TRBD1,CASSPLGGRYNEQFF,TGTGCCAGCAGCCCCTTAGGGGGCCGATACAATGAGCAGTTCTTC